The 2 T cell receptor beta chains listed next were all sequenced from one sample in a study of cytomegalovirus exposure and HLA in healthy donors. Primers: 60 Vbeta forward and 13 Jbeta reverse. Sequencing used immunoSEQ multiplex PCR; TCRdb keeps in-frame clones, though not all of them. The sample shows 110,000 or so clones, more than 70% of them seen only once. The sample comprised PBMCs. Every receptor here comes from a man aged 50-59 years in good health and CMV-seropositive.

The rearrangement links TRBV9 to TRBJ1-1, with TRBD1 matching over 8 bases. This CDR3 region has 14 residues. V shed 3 bases and J 1 base; nucleotides not matched to a gene: 2. Germline V gene sequence: CDR1 SGDLS, CDR2 YYNGEE. The CDR3 reads CASSDGQGNTEAFF. In DNA form, the CDR3 reads TGTGCCAGCAGCGACGGACAGGGGAACACTGAAGCTTTCTTT. Full variable domain (outside the CDR3, taken from reference TRBV9 and TRBJ1-1): DSGVTQTPKHLITATGQRVTLRCSPRSGDLSVYWYQQSLDQGLQFLIQYYNGEERAKGNILERFSAQQFPDLHSELNLSSLELGDSALYFCASSDGQGNTEAFFGQGTRLTVV.

The chain is built from TRBV7-7 and TRBJ1-6, with D possibly matching TRBD1 (6 bases). The CDR3 has 21 amino acids. The V and J ends lost 2 bases and 0 bases respectively, with 23 bases between them. Germline loops: CDR1 SSHAT, CDR2 FNYEAQ (reference sequence). CDR3 sequence (DNA): TGTGCCAGCAGCTTATTCGGTGGGCCAGCAGGGGTCAGCTCCTATAATTCACCCCTCCACTTT. Amino acid sequence: CASSLFGGPAGVSSYNSPLHF.